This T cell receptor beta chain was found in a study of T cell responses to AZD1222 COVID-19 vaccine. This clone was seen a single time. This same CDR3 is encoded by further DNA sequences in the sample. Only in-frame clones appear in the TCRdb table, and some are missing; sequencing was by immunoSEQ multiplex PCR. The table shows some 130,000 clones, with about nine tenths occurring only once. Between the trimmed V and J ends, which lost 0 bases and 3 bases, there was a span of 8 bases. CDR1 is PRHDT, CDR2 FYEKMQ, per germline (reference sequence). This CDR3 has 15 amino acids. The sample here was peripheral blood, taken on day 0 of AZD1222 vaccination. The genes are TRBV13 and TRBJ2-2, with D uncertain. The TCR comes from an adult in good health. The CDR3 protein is CASSLGDRDTGELFF. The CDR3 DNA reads TGTGCCAGCAGCTTAGGGGACCGGGACACCGGGGAGCTGTTTTTT.